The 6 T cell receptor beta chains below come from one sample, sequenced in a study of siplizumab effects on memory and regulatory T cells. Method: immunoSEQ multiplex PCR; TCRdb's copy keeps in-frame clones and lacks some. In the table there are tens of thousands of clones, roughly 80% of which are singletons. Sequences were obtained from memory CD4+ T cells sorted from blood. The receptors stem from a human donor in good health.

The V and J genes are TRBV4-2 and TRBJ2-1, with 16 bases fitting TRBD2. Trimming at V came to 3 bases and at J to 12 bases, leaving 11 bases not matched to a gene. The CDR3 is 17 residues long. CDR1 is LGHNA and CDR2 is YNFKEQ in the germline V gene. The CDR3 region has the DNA TGTGCCAGCAGCCAGTCCTCCGGGACTAGCGGGGGGGCGGGGCAGTTCTTC. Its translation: CASSQSSGTSGGAGQFF.

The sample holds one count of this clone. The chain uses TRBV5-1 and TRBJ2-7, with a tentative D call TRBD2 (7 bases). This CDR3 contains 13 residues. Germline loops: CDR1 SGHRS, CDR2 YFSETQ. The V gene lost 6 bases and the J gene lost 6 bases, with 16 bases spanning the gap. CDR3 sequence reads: CASTMGGGIEQYF. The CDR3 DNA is TGCGCCAGCACTATGGGAGGGGGGATCGAGCAGTACTTC.

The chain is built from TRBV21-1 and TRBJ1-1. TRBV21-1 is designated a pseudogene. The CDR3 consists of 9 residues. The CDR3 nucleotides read TGTGCCAGCCGACCGGAAGCTTTCTTT. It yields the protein CASRPEAFF.

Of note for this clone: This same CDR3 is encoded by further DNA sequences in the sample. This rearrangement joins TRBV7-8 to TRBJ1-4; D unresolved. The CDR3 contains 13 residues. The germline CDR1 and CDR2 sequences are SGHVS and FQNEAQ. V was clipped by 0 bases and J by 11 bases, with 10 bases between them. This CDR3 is CASSLAGSEKLFF. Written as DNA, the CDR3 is TGTGCCAGCAGCTTAGCGGGAAGTGAGAAACTGTTTTTT. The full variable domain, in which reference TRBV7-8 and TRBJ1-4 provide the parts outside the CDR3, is GAGVSQSPRYKVAKRGQDVALRCDPISGHVSLFWYQQALGQGPEFLTYFQNEAQLDKSGLPSDRFFAERPEGSVSTLKIQRTQQEDSAVYLCASSLAGSEKLFFGSGTQLSVL.

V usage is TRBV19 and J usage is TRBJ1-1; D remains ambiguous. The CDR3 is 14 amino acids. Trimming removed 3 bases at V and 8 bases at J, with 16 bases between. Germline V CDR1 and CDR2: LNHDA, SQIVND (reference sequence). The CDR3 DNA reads TGTGCCAGTAGTATTAAAGGATCGCCGATCGAAGCTTTCTTT. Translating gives CASSIKGSPIEAFF.

The CDR3 bases are TGCGCCAGCAGCTTGGAGATACCGGGACTCGGCACCTCCTACGAGCAGTACTTC. Translated: CASSLEIPGLGTSYEQYF. This rearrangement joins TRBV5-1 to TRBJ2-7; D might be TRBD2 (6 bases). With 0 bases removed from V and 0 bases from J, the gap between germline ends came to 19 bases. The CDR3 extends over 18 amino acids. Germline V gene lookup returns CDR1 SGHRS and CDR2 YFSETQ.